This T cell receptor beta chain was captured by sequencing in a study of OX40 agonist ivuxolimab in advanced cancers. Study results and limitations: There was clonal expansion of CD4+ and CD8+ blood T cells by week 6 at 0.1 to 3.0 mg/kg.

Germline CDR1 LGHNA, CDR2 YSLEER. The V end lost 4 bases, the J end lost 5 bases, and 17 bases lay between the germline ends. This CDR3 has 15 amino acids. Regarding this clone: What it binds is unknown.

This table comes from immunoSEQ multiplex PCR, and its TCRdb copy is limited to in-frame clones, with some not included. This sample has under 75,000 clones, with around 84% found just once. V usage is TRBV4-3 and J usage is TRBJ1-1; maybe TRBD1 (6 bases). The origin of this receptor is an adult with an advanced solid tumor such as melanoma, head and neck, liver or kidney cancer. The material sequenced was CD4+ or CD8+ T cells sorted from blood, taken in a trial of the OX40 agonist ivuxolimab. CDR3 nucleotides: TGCGCCAGCAGCCTGACCTACAGGGAGGGAACTGAAGCTTTCTTT. Amino acid sequence: CASSLTYREGTEAFF.